This TCR beta chain is from a study of blood T cell repertoires in COVID-19. Generated by immunoSEQ multiplex PCR, the TCRdb table keeps only in-frame clones and is missing some. The sample lists more than 200,000 clones; 80% to 85% were seen once. Germline V gives CDR1 SGHDT, CDR2 YYEEEE. V lost 4 bases, J lost 4 bases, and 9 bases stayed unmatched. The CDR3 runs to 16 residues. The chain links TRBV5-6 to TRBJ2-2, with 8 bases fitting TRBD2. This TCR came from a woman at least 80 years old with COVID-19, enrolled during active disease. Material for sequencing was peripheral blood. CDR3 amino acids: CASSLIGTRFTGELFF. The CDR3 DNA sequence: TGTGCCAGCAGCCTGATCGGGACTAGATTCACCGGGGAGCTGTTTTTT.